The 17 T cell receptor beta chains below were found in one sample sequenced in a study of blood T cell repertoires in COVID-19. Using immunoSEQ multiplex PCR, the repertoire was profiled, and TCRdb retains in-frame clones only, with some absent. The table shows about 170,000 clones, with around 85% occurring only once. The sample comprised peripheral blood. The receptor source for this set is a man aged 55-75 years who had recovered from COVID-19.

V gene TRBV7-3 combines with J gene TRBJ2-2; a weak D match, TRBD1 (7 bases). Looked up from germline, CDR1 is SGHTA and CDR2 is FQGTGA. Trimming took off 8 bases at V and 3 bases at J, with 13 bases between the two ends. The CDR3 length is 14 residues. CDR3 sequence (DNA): TGTGCCAGCTCGGAGGGGGCCTACACCGGGGAGCTGTTTTTT. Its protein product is CASSEGAYTGELFF.

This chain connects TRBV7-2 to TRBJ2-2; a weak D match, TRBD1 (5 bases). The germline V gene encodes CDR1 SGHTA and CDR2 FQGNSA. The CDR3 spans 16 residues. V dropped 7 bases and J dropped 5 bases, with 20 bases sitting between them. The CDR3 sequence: CASKRAWQGRTGELFF. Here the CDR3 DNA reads TGTGCCAGCAAAAGGGCTTGGCAGGGCCGGACCGGGGAGCTGTTTTTT.

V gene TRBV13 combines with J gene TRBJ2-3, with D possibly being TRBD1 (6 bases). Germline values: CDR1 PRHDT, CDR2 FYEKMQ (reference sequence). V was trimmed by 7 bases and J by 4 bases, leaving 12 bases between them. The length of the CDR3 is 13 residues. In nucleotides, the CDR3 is TGTGCCAGCACCGCCAAGGGGGCAGATACGCAGTATTTT. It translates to CASTAKGADTQYF.

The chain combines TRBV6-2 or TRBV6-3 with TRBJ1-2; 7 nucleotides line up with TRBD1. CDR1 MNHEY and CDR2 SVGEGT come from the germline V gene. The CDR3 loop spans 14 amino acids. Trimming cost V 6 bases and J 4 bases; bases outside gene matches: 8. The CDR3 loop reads CASSLRRDSYGYTF. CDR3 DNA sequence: TGTGCCAGCAGCCTCCGACGGGACAGCTATGGCTACACCTTC.

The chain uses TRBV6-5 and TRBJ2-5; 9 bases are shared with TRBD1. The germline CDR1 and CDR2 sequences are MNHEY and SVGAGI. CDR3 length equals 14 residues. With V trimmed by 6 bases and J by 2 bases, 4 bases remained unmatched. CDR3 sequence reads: CASSRGQGQETQYF. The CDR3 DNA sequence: TGTGCCAGCAGCAGGGGACAGGGTCAAGAGACCCAGTACTTC.

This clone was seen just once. CDR3 DNA: TGCGCCAGCAGCCACTCACGGCTAGCGGGGTCATCTGGGGCCAACGTCCTGACTTTC. This sequence encodes CASSHSRLAGSSGANVLTF. V and J are TRBV5-1 and TRBJ2-6; 9 nucleotides align to TRBD2. V lost 4 bases to trimming and J lost 1 base; unmatched junction nucleotides: 12. Germline CDR1 is SGHRS and CDR2 is YFSETQ. This CDR3 has 19 amino acids.

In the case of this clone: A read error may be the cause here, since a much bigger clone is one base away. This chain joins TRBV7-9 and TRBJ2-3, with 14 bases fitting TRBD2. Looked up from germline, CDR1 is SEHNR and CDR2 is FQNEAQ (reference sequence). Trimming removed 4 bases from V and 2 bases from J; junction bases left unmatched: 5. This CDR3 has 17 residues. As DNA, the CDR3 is TGTGCCAGCAGCTCCGGGACTAGCGGGGGTTACACAGATACGCAGTATTTT. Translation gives CASSSGTSGGYTDTQYF.

CDR3 loop: CATSRGDTLGGNTIYF. The CDR3 coding sequence is TGTGCCACCAGCAGAGGGGACACCTTAGGGGGAAACACCATATATTTT. The chain is built from TRBV15 and TRBJ1-3, with TRBD1 as a possible D gene (6 bases). Germline V gene sequence: CDR1 LNHNV, CDR2 YYDKDF (reference sequence). The CDR3 has 16 amino acids. Between the trimmed V and J ends, which lost 1 base and 4 bases, there was a span of 14 bases.

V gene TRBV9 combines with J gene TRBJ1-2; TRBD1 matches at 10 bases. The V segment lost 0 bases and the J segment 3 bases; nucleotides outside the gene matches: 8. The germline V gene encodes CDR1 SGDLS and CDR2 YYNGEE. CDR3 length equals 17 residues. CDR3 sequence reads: CASSVDRDRGPYYGYTF. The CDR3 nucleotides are TGTGCCAGCAGCGTAGACAGGGACAGGGGTCCTTACTATGGCTACACCTTC.

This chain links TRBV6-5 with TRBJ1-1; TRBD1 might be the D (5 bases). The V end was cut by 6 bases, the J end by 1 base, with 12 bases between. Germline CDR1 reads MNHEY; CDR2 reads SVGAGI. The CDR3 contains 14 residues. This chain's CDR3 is CASRSGQSNTEAFF. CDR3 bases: TGTGCCAGCAGAAGTGGACAATCGAACACTGAAGCTTTCTTT.

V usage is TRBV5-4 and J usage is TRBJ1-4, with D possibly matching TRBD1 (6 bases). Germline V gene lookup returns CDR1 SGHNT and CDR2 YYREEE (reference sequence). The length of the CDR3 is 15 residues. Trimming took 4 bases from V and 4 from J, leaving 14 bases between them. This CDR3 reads CASSLQGGVNEKLFF. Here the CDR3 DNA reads TGTGCCAGCAGCCTACAGGGTGGGGTTAATGAAAAACTGTTTTTT.

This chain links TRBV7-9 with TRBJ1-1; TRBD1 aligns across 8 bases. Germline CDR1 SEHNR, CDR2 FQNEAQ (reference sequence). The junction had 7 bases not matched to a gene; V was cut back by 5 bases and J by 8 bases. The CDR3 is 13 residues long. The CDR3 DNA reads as TGTGCCAGCAGCCTAAGACAGGGGTCCGAAGCTTTCTTT. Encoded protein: CASSLRQGSEAFF.

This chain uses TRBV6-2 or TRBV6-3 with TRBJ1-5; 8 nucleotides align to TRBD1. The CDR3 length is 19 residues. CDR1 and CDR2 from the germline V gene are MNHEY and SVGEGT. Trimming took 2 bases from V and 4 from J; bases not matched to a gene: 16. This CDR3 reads CASSYTNFPGTGENQPQHF. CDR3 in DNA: TGTGCCAGCAGTTACACCAATTTTCCCGGGACAGGAGAGAATCAGCCCCAGCATTTT.

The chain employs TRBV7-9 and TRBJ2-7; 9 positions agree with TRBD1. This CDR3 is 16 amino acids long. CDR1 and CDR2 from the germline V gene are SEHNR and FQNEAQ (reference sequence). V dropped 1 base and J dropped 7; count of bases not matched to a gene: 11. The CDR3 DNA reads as TGTGCCAGCAGCTTAGGCTCCGGGACAGGGTTGCGGGAGCAGTACTTC. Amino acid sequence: CASSLGSGTGLREQYF. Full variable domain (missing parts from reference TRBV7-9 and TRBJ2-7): DTGVSQNPRHKITKRGQNVTFRCDPISEHNRLYWYRQTLGQGPEFLTYFQNEAQLEKSRLLSDRFSAERPKGSFSTLEIQRTEQGDSAMYLCASSLGSGTGLREQYFGPGTRLTVT.

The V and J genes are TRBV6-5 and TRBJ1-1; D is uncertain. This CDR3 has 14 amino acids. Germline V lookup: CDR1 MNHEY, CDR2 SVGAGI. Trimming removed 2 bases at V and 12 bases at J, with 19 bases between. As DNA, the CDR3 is TGTGCCAGCAGTTACGCGAGGCGGTCGAAAGGAACTTTCTTT. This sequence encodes CASSYARRSKGTFF.

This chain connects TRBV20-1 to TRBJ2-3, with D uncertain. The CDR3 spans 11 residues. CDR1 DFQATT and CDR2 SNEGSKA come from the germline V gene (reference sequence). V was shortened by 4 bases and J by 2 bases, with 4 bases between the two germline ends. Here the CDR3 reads CSAIYTDTQYF. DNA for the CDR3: TGCAGTGCTATTTACACAGATACGCAGTATTTT.

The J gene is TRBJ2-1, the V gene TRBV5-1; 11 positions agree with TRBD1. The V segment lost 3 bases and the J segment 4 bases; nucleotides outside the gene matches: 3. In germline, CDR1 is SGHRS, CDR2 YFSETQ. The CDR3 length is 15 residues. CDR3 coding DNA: TGCGCCAGCAGCTCCGGGACAGGGGGATACAATGAGCAGTTCTTC. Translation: CASSSGTGGYNEQFF. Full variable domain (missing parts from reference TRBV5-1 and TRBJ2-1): KAGVTQTPRYLIKTRGQQVTLSCSPISGHRSVSWYQQTPGQGLQFLFEYFSETQRNKGNFPGRFSGRQFSNSRSEMNVSTLELGDSALYLCASSSGTGGYNEQFFGPGTRLTVL.